This entry features one T cell receptor (beta chain) sequence. The target antigen is unknown. These data come from a study of graft-versus-host responses after intestinal transplantation. Study-level findings and limits: Recipient marrow harbored GvH clones, some of which surfaced first in ileum or blood. Within the allografts of patients who had graft-donor T cell macrochimerism, graft-versus-host to host-versus-graft clonal ratios were high.

The CDR3 consists of 15 residues. The V gene's germline CDR1 is LNHDA and CDR2 SQIVND (reference sequence). V was trimmed by 1 base and J by 5 bases, leaving 14 bases between them. Using immunoSEQ multiplex PCR, the repertoire was profiled, and TCRdb retains in-frame clones only, with some absent. This sample has under 90,000 clones, with 90% found just once. The V gene is TRBV19, the J gene TRBJ2-5; weak D call: TRBD1 (6 bases). The TCR comes from a human donor who was the organ donor for an intestinal transplant. Source: unstimulated CD8+ T cells sorted from spleen or lymph node cells, taken before transplant. The CDR3 nucleotides are TGTGCCAGTAGTATAGGGGTAGGGGGAGAGGAGACCCAGTACTTC. Protein product: CASSIGVGGEETQYF.